This T cell receptor (beta chain) is from a study of T cell changes during pregnancy in multiple sclerosis (dated by TCRdb to between 2018 and 2021). Background on the whole study: Changes in the T cell repertoire over the course of pregnancy were examined in this study in women with multiple sclerosis.

Trimmed from V: 7 bases; trimmed from J: 2 bases; junction bases lacking a gene match: 6. From the cysteine through the phenylalanine, the CDR3 covers 16 amino acids. Only the CDR3 part of the read is kept: 48 bases, read in frame from the first base. Taken from the germline V gene (reference sequence), the CDR1 and CDR2 loops are LNHDA and SQIVND. Receptors were amplified or captured by the immunoSEQ multiplex PCR assay. As stored in TCRdb, this immuneACCESS dataset retains in-frame rearrangements with V and J assigned. A fraction of the clones does not appear; measured against another copy, unresolved V genes explain less than half of the discrepancy, and the remainder lacks a known reason. For this sample there are some 80,000 clones; roughly 95% appear just once. The leading ten clones occupy 1.1% of the sample. About this clone itself: Its antigen has not been determined. No per-base quality is available; no much larger clone lies one base away.

This sequence was found in a female donor with multiple sclerosis, enrolled in a pregnancy study. The receptor chain draws on TRBV19 and TRBJ2-6, with 9 bases matching TRBD1. The specimen was peripheral blood, collected in the second trimester of pregnancy. CDR3 reads: CASMDRGRAGANVLTF. Here is the DNA: TGTGCCAGTATGGACAGGGGAAGGGCTGGGGCCAACGTCCTGACTTTC.